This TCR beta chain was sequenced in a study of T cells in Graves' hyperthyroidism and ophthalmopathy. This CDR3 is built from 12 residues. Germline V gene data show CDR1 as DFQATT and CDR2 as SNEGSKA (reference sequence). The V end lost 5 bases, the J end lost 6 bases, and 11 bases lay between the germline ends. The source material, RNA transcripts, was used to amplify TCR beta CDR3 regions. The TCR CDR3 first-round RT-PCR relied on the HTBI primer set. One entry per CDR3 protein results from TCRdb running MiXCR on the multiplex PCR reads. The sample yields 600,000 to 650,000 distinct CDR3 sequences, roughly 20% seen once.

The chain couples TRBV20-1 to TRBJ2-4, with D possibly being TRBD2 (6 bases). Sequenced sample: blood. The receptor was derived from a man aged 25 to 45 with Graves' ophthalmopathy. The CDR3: CSAEGTLNIQYF. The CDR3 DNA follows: TGCAGTGCTGAGGGGACTCTAAACATTCAGTACTTC.